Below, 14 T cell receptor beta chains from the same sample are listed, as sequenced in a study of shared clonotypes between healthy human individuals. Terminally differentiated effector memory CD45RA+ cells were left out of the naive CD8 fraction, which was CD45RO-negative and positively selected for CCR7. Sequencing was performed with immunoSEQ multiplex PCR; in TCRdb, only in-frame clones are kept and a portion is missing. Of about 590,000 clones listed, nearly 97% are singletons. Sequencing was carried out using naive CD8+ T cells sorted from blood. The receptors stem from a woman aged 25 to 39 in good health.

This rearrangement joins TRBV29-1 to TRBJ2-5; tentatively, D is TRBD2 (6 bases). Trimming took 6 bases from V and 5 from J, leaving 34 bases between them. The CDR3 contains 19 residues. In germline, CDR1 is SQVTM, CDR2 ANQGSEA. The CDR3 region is CSVESPSGREEIFEETQYF. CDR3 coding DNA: TGCAGCGTCGAATCCCCTTCGGGCAGGGAGGAAATTTTTGAGGAGACCCAGTACTTC.

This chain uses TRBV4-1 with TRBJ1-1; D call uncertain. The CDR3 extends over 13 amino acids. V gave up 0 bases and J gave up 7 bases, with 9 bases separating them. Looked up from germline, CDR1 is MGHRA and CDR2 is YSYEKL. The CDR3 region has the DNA TGCGCCAGCAGCCAAGATGCGGAGCTTGAAGCTTTCTTT. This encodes CASSQDAELEAFF.

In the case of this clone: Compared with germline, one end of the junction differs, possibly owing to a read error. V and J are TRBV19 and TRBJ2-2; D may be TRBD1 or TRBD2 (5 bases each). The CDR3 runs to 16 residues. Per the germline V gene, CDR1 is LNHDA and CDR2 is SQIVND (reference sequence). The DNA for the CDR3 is TGTGCCAGTAGTTTAGACAGCGGTACAAACACCGGGGAGCTGTTTTTT. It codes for CASSLDSGTNTGELFF.

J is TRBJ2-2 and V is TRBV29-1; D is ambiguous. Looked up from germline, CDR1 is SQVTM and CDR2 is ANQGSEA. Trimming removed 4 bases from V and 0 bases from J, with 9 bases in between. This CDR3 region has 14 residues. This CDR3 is CSVGPAPNTGELFF. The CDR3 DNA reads TGCAGCGTTGGACCCGCCCCGAACACCGGGGAGCTGTTTTTT.

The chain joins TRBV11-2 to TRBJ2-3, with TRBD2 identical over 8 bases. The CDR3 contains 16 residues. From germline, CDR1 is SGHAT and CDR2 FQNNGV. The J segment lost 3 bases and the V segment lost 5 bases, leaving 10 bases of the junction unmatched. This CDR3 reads CASSPMVAGLTDTQYF. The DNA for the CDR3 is TGTGCCAGCAGCCCAATGGTAGCGGGGCTGACAGATACGCAGTATTTT.

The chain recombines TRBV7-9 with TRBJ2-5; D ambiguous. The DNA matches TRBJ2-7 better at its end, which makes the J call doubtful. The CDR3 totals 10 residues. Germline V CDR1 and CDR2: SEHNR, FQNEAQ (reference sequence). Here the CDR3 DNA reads TGTGCCAGCGCAGTGTACGAGCAGTACTTC. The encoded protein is CASAVYEQYF.

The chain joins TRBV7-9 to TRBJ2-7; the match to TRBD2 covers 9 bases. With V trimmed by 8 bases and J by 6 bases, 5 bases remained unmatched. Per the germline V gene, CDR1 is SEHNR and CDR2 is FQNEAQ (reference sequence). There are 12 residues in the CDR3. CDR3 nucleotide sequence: TGTGCCAGCGGAACAGCGGGAGGCGAGCAGTACTTC. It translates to CASGTAGGEQYF.

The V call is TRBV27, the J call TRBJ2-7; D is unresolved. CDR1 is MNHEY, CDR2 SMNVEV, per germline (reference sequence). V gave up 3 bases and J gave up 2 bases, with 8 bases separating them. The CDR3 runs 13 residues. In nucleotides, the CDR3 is TGTGCCAGCAGTTTCGCGGTTACCTACGAGCAGTACTTC. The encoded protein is CASSFAVTYEQYF.

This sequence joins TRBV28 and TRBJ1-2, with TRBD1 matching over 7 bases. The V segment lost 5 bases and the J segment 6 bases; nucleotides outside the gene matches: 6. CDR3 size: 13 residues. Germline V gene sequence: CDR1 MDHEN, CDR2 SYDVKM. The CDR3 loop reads CASSHRGRDGYTF. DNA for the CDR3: TGTGCCAGCAGTCATAGGGGGCGAGATGGCTACACCTTC.

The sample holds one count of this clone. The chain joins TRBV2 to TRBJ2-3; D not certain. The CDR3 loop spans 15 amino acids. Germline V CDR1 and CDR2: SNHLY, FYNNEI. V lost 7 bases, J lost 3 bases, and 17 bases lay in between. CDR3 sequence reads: CASTVARRKTDTQYF. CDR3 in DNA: TGTGCCAGCACCGTCGCCCGGCGGAAGACAGATACGCAGTATTTT.

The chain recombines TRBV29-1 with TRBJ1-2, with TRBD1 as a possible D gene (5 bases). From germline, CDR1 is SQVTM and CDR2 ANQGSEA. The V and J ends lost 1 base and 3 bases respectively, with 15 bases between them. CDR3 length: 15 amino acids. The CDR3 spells CSVEVSVGAYYGYTF. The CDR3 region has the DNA TGCAGCGTTGAAGTATCAGTTGGGGCTTACTATGGCTACACCTTC.

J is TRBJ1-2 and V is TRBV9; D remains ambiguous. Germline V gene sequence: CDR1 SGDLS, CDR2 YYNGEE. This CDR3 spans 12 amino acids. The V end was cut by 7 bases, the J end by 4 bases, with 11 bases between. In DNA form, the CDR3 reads TGTGCCAGCGCGGGGAACCTCTATGGCTACACCTTC. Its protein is CASAGNLYGYTF.

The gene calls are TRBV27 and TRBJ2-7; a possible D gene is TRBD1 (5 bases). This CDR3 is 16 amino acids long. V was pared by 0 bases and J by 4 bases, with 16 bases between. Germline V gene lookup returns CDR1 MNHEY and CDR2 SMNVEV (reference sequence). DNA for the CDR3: TGTGCCAGCAGTTTATCGGTGTCAGGGATGTCATACGAGCAGTACTTC. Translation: CASSLSVSGMSYEQYF.

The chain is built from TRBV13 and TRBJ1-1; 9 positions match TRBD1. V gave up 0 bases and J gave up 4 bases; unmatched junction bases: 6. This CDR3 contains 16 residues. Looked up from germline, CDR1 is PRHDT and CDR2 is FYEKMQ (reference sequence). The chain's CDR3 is CASSLGHPDRGTEAFF. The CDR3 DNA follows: TGTGCCAGCAGCTTAGGCCATCCGGACAGGGGCACTGAAGCTTTCTTT.